These 15 T cell receptor beta chains share one sample of origin, sequenced in a study of CD8 T cells in ankylosing spondylitis. TCRdb used MiXCR to reprocess the 5' RACE reads, holding one entry per CDR3 protein. This table holds some 300,000 distinct CDR3 sequences, around 21% found once. Sequenced material: blood, either unsorted or a sorted T cell fraction (not recorded which). The receptors originated from a female donor with ankylosing spondylitis or in good health (not recorded which).

A few counts support this clonotype. The gene calls are TRBV4-3 and TRBJ2-7; 7 nucleotides line up with TRBD2. V was pared by 1 base and J by 5 bases, with 5 bases of the junction left unmatched. This CDR3 region has 14 residues. CDR1 LGHNA and CDR2 YSLEER come from the germline V gene. The CDR3 reads CASSQALAPHEQYF. CDR3 DNA: TGCGCCAGCAGCCAAGCACTAGCGCCCCACGAGCAGTACTTC.

This rearrangement joins TRBV11-1 to TRBJ2-7, with TRBD2 matching 9 bases. CDR3 length: 14 residues. V trimming: 3 bases; J trimming: 4 bases; junction bases outside the gene matches: 4. Germline V gives CDR1 SGHAT, CDR2 FQDESV (reference sequence). This CDR3 reads CASSFSGRLYEQYF. For the CDR3, the DNA is TGTGCCAGCAGCTTCAGCGGGAGGTTGTACGAGCAGTACTTC.

As DNA, the CDR3 is TGTGCCAGCAGCCAAGTTCGGGCGGGGGGCAATGGCTACACCTTC. Its translation: CASSQVRAGGNGYTF. V and J are TRBV3-1 and TRBJ1-2; tentatively, D is TRBD1 (6 bases). Deletions cut 1 base from V and 6 bases from J, with 15 bases between. There are 15 residues in the CDR3. Germline CDR1 LGHDT, CDR2 YNNKEL (reference sequence).

In its sample, this clonotype was seen a few times. V and J are TRBV5-1 and TRBJ2-7; 14 nucleotides line up with TRBD2. In germline, CDR1 is SGHRS, CDR2 YFSETQ. Losses at the gene ends were 2 bases for V and 0 bases for J; bases not matched to a gene: 7. The CDR3 contains 18 residues. The CDR3 nucleotides are TGCGCCAGCAGCTTTGGGACTAGCGGGAGAGGGGGCTCCTACGAGCAGTACTTC. Its translation: CASSFGTSGRGGSYEQYF. Using reference TRBV5-1 and TRBJ2-7 for the parts outside the CDR3, the full variable domain is KAGVTQTPRYLIKTRGQQVTLSCSPISGHRSVSWYQQTPGQGLQFLFEYFSETQRNKGNFPGRFSGRQFSNSRSEMNVSTLELGDSALYLCASSFGTSGRGGSYEQYFGPGTRLTVT.

In this sample, this clonotype turned up many times. The chain joins TRBV20-1 to TRBJ2-4; possibly TRBD1 for D (5 bases). The CDR3 length is 13 residues. Trimming shortened V by 5 bases and J by 0 bases, and 8 bases separated the two germline ends. CDR1 is DFQATT, CDR2 SNEGSKA, per germline (reference sequence). The DNA for the CDR3 is TGCAGTGCTCAGACAGTAGCCAAAAACATTCAGTACTTC. It encodes CSAQTVAKNIQYF.

The CDR3 DNA follows: TGCAGTGCTGAAAGGACGCGATACGGTGAGCAGTTCTTC. Translation: CSAERTRYGEQFF. The chain is built from TRBV20-1 and TRBJ2-1; D gene ambiguous. The CDR3 is made up of 13 amino acids. Trimming removed 5 bases at V and 9 bases at J, with 17 bases between. The germline gives CDR1 DFQATT, CDR2 SNEGSKA (reference sequence).

This clonotype was picked up a small number of times. V is TRBV4-2 and J is TRBJ2-1, with D perhaps TRBD1 (5 bases). V was pared by 1 base and J by 8 bases, with 15 bases between. Germline CDR1 and CDR2: LGHNA and YNFKEQ. The CDR3 has 15 amino acids. CDR3 nucleotides: TGTGCCAGCAGCCAAGTAAAAGGGCTAGGGGATGAGCAGTTCTTC. Protein: CASSQVKGLGDEQFF.

This chain uses TRBV6-2 or TRBV6-3 with TRBJ2-4, with D perhaps matching TRBD2 (5 bases). This CDR3 has 14 residues. The germline CDR1 and CDR2 sequences are MNHEY and SVGEGT. The ends were cut back, 6 bases at V and 1 base at J, with 10 bases in the middle. DNA for the CDR3: TGTGCCAGCAGAACGACGGGGGCCAAAAACATTCAGTACTTC. Translation: CASRTTGAKNIQYF.

CDR3 sequence reads: CATSDSVGSSGGTDTQYF. The DNA for the CDR3 is TGTGCCACCAGTGATTCCGTGGGGTCTTCAGGGGGCACAGATACGCAGTATTTT. The gene calls are TRBV24-1 and TRBJ2-3; D possibly corresponds to TRBD1 (6 bases). Trimming removed 2 bases at V and 1 base at J, with 18 bases between. The length of the CDR3 is 18 residues. The germline V gene encodes CDR1 KGHDR and CDR2 SFDVKD.

This clonotype was recorded a few times. The rearrangement uses TRBV5-8 and TRBJ2-3; the D gene is possibly TRBD2 (8 bases). This CDR3 is 16 amino acids long. V dropped 4 bases and J dropped 4 bases, with 19 bases sitting between them. Germline lookup yields CDR1 SGHTS and CDR2 YDEGEE. The CDR3 bases are TGTGCCAGCAGCCGTGCAGGGGGACTAGTTGCAGATACGCAGTATTTT. It codes for CASSRAGGLVADTQYF.

The rearrangement joins TRBV5-6 to TRBJ1-2; 9 positions match TRBD1. The V gene end was trimmed by 1 base and the J gene end by 0 bases; junction bases not matched to a gene: 7. The CDR3 contains 17 residues. Germline CDR1 reads SGHDT; CDR2 reads YYEEEE. The CDR3 nucleotides read TGTGCCAGCAGCTTGATCGGGACAGGGTTAGCTAACTATGGCTACACCTTC. This sequence encodes CASSLIGTGLANYGYTF.

The chain carries TRBV7-8 and TRBJ2-3; 9 bases align to TRBD1. CDR1 and CDR2 (germline): SGHVS, FQNEAQ. J lost 6 bases, V lost 4 bases, and 5 bases had no gene match. This CDR3 region has 14 residues. CDR3 loop: CASSWGQGRDTQYF. Here the CDR3 DNA reads TGTGCCAGCAGCTGGGGACAGGGCAGGGATACGCAGTATTTT. The full variable domain, with the rest looked up from reference TRBV7-8 and TRBJ2-3, is GAGVSQSPRYKVAKRGQDVALRCDPISGHVSLFWYQQALGQGPEFLTYFQNEAQLDKSGLPSDRFFAERPEGSVSTLKIQRTQQEDSAVYLCASSWGQGRDTQYFGPGTRLTVL.

The rearrangement links TRBV12-3 or TRBV12-4 to TRBJ2-1; D possibly corresponds to TRBD2 (5 bases). Trimming cost V 1 base and J 7 bases, with 11 bases left between them. This CDR3 spans 14 amino acids. The CDR3 DNA follows: TGTGCCAGCAGTTTAGTTGCGGGCGGGAATGAGCAGTTCTTC. Residues: CASSLVAGGNEQFF.

J is TRBJ1-2 and V is TRBV4-3; D gene uncertain. V was trimmed by 4 bases and J by 5 bases, leaving 14 bases between them. The CDR3 totals 14 residues. Germline assignment: CDR1 LGHNA and CDR2 YSLEER. The CDR3: CASSPDVTPYGYTF. Here the CDR3 DNA reads TGCGCCAGCAGCCCCGACGTCACCCCTTATGGCTACACCTTC.

J is TRBJ1-4 and V is TRBV7-8; no firm D call. V was clipped by 3 bases and J by 5 bases, with 10 bases between them. The germline V gene encodes CDR1 SGHVS and CDR2 FQNEAQ. This CDR3 is 14 amino acids long. In DNA form, the CDR3 reads TGTGCCAGCAGCTTGCGGTCAGTGAATGAAAAACTGTTTTTT. Protein: CASSLRSVNEKLFF.